The 8 T cell receptor beta chains below all came from one sample that was sequenced in a study of T cell responses to AZD1222 COVID-19 vaccine. This table comes from immunoSEQ multiplex PCR, and its TCRdb copy is limited to in-frame clones, with some not included. The table records around 120,000 clones, about 79% of them present only once. The source was peripheral blood, collected 28 days after the second AZD1222 dose. These receptor sequences come from an adult who received the AZD1222 COVID-19 vaccine.

V gene TRBV7-9 combines with J gene TRBJ1-2; 7 nucleotides align to TRBD1. The junction had 8 bases not matched to a gene; V was cut back by 1 base and J by 6 bases. CDR3 length: 15 amino acids. Germline-derived CDR1 and CDR2 are SEHNR and FQNEAQ (reference sequence). The CDR3 reads CASSLDSQGRHGYTF. The CDR3 DNA sequence: TGTGCCAGCAGCTTAGACTCACAGGGGCGGCATGGCTACACCTTC. Supplemented by reference TRBV7-9 and TRBJ1-2, the full variable domain reads DTGVSQNPRHKITKRGQNVTFRCDPISEHNRLYWYRQTLGQGPEFLTYFQNEAQLEKSRLLSDRFSAERPKGSFSTLEIQRTEQGDSAMYLCASSLDSQGRHGYTFGSGTRLTVV.

The chain links TRBV27 to TRBJ2-2; 12 bases map to TRBD2. Germline CDR1 MNHEY, CDR2 SMNVEV (reference sequence). The CDR3 length is 19 residues. V dropped 3 bases and J dropped 0; count of bases not matched to a gene: 8. The chain's CDR3 is CASSLTPLAGGTNTGELFF. In nucleotides, the CDR3 is TGTGCCAGCAGTTTGACCCCCCTAGCGGGGGGGACGAACACCGGGGAGCTGTTTTTT.

This sequence joins TRBV28 and TRBJ1-5; 12 nucleotides line up with TRBD1. V lost 5 bases and J lost 6; bases outside the gene matches: 5. This CDR3 is 15 amino acids long. Germline V gives CDR1 MDHEN, CDR2 SYDVKM. The CDR3 is CASSTGTGGFQPQHF. In nucleotides, the CDR3 is TGTGCCAGCAGTACCGGGACAGGGGGCTTTCAGCCCCAGCATTTT.

J is TRBJ1-4 and V is TRBV4-3, with a tentative D call TRBD1 (5 bases). Per germline, CDR1 LGHNA and CDR2 YSLEER. CDR3 length: 15 amino acids. Trimming cost V 4 bases and J 3 bases, with 12 bases left between them. CDR3 in amino acids: CASSPGTSANEKLFF. CDR3 sequence (DNA): TGCGCCAGCAGCCCTGGGACGTCCGCTAATGAAAAACTGTTTTTT.

V usage is TRBV7-6 and J usage is TRBJ1-3; no clear D gene. Germline V gene sequence: CDR1 SGHVS, CDR2 FNYEAQ. The V end lost 1 base, the J end lost 0 bases, and 13 bases lay between the germline ends. The CDR3 is made up of 17 amino acids. The CDR3 reads CASSLGIGGGSGNTIYF. CDR3 DNA sequence: TGTGCCAGCAGCTTAGGGATAGGAGGCGGCTCTGGAAACACCATATATTTT.

The chain employs TRBV6-5 and TRBJ1-5; 7 bases line up with TRBD1. Germline loops: CDR1 MNHEY, CDR2 SVGAGI. The trim removed 9 bases at V and 11 bases at J, leaving 13 bases unmatched. The CDR3 runs to 13 residues. The CDR3 nucleotides are TGTGCCAGTGGCATTGCCGGGACAGAGTCCCAGCATTTT. Protein product: CASGIAGTESQHF.

This sequence joins TRBV11-3 and TRBJ2-1, with 8 bases identical to TRBD2. The germline V gene has CDR1 SGHNT and CDR2 YENEEA. The CDR3 sequence is 15 residues long. J gave up 2 bases and V 5 bases, and 5 bases lay outside the gene matches. The CDR3 sequence is CASSLRGAAYNEQFF. CDR3 in DNA: TGTGCCAGCAGCCTGCGGGGGGCCGCCTACAATGAGCAGTTCTTC.

The rearrangement links TRBV29-1 to TRBJ1-1; D unclear. The CDR3 spans 11 residues. Trimming took off 6 bases at V and 2 bases at J, with 7 bases between the two ends. Germline assignment: CDR1 SQVTM and CDR2 ANQGSEA. The CDR3 region is CSVGKNTEAFF. CDR3 nucleotide sequence: TGCAGCGTAGGAAAAAACACTGAAGCTTTCTTT. Drawing the rest from reference TRBV29-1 and TRBJ1-1, the complete variable domain is SAVISQKPSRDICQRGTSLTIQCQVDSQVTMMFWYRQQPGQSLTLIATANQGSEATYESGFVIDKFPISRPNLTFSTLTVSNMSPEDSSIYLCSVGKNTEAFFGQGTRLTVV.